What follows are 4 T cell receptor beta chains derived from one specimen sequenced in a study of CD8+CD57+ T cells in acquired aplastic anemia (dated by TCRdb to between 2017 and 2018). The sequencing machine was an Illumina HiSeq 2000. Genomic DNA was used as template for profiling of TCR beta VDJ combinations and CDR3 sequences. The public reads were quality trimmed at Q25 with fastp and then assembled into clones with MiXCR by TCRdb, keeping productive beta chains. Each entry is one CDR3 protein sequence, shown with its most common DNA and genes. This sample has under 200,000 distinct CDR3 sequences in its table, and about 45% of those were observed once. Approximately 3% of the sample goes to the ten largest clones. Flow cytometry had shown CD8+CD57+ cell expansion in the patients selected for sequencing. The sample taken for sequencing was sorted CD4+, CD8+, or CD8+CD57+ T cells (not recorded which) from PBMCs. The receptor set was obtained from a human donor with aplastic anemia.

This clonotype was counted ten times or more. This chain uses TRBV20-1 with TRBJ1-1; no clear D gene. This CDR3 is built from 12 residues. Germline assignment: CDR1 DFQATT and CDR2 SNEGSKA (reference sequence). The CDR3 region has the DNA TGCAGGGCAGCAGCACCGAACACTGAAGCTTTCTTT. It encodes CRAAAPNTEAFF.

This clonotype appeared a few times. At one of its ends the junction is not consistent with the germline gene, which may arise from a read error. This chain connects TRBV29-1 to TRBJ1-2; D possibly corresponds to TRBD1 (6 bases). Germline V gene lookup returns CDR1 SQVTM and CDR2 ANQGSEA. This CDR3 spans 10 amino acids. Written as DNA, the CDR3 is TGCAGCGTTGCAGGAGGGGGTCGGGCCTTC. Translation: CSVAGGGRAF.

There are many counts of this clonotype. CDR3 region: CASHGTSVASTDTQYF. Written as DNA, the CDR3 is TGTGCCAGCCATGGGACTAGCGTAGCTAGCACAGATACGCAGTATTTT. This chain joins TRBV19 and TRBJ2-3; 10 bases are a match to TRBD2. V dropped 9 bases and J dropped 0; count of bases not matched to a gene: 9. The CDR3 covers 16 residues. Looked up from germline, CDR1 is LNHDA and CDR2 is SQIVND (reference sequence). Together with reference TRBV19 and TRBJ2-3, the CDR3 gives the full variable domain: DGGITQSPKYLFRKEGQNVTLSCEQNLNHDAMYWYRQDPGQGLRLIYYSQIVNDFQKGDIAEGYSVSREKKESFPLTVTSAQKNPTAFYLCASHGTSVASTDTQYFGPGTRLTVL.

This clonotype was recorded at least ten times. V is TRBV19 and J is TRBJ2-7; D perhaps matches TRBD2 (6 bases). CDR1 is LNHDA and CDR2 is SQIVND in the germline V gene (reference sequence). There are 15 residues in the CDR3. V was clipped by 0 bases and J by 2 bases, with 11 bases between them. CDR3 sequence reads: CASSIDSAGTYEQYF. CDR3 bases: TGTGCCAGTAGTATAGATTCCGCGGGGACCTACGAGCAGTACTTC.